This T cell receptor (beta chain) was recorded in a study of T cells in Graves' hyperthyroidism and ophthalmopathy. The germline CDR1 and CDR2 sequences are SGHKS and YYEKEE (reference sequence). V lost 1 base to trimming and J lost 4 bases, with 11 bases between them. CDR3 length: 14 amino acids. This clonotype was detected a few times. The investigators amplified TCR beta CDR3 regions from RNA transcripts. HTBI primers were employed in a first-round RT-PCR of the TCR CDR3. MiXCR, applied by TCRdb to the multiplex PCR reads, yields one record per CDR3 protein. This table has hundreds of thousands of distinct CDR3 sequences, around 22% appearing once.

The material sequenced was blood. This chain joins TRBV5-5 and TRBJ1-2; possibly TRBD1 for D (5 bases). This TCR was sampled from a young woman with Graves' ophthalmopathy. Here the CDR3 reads CASSLIDRPYGYTF. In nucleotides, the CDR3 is TGTGCCAGCAGCTTGATAGACAGACCCTATGGCTACACCTTC.